These 8 T cell receptor beta chains were sequenced from one sample in a study of cytomegalovirus exposure and HLA in healthy donors. PCR used 60 Vbeta primers and 13 Jbeta primers. Using immunoSEQ multiplex PCR, the repertoire was profiled, and TCRdb retains in-frame clones only, with some absent. The data contain under 150,000 clones, over 60% of them singletons. Sample: PBMCs. Receptor source: a female donor in good health and CMV-seropositive.

The chain is built from TRBV13 and TRBJ2-7, with TRBD1 matching over 10 bases. The CDR3 consists of 16 residues. Germline V lookup: CDR1 PRHDT, CDR2 FYEKMQ (reference sequence). The V segment lost 0 bases and the J segment 2 bases; nucleotides outside the gene matches: 4. DNA for the CDR3: TGTGCCAGCAGCTTAGGGGGGACAGGGGAGACCTACGAGCAGTACTTC. This gives the protein CASSLGGTGETYEQYF.

The chain employs TRBV15 and TRBJ1-2; tentatively, D is TRBD1 (6 bases). Germline V CDR1 and CDR2: LNHNV, YYDKDF (reference sequence). The CDR3 runs 12 residues. Trimming shortened V by 4 bases and J by 3 bases, and 6 bases separated the two germline ends. The CDR3 here is CATSNRDYGYTF. In nucleotides, the CDR3 is TGTGCCACCAGCAACAGGGACTATGGCTACACCTTC.

J is TRBJ2-7 and V is TRBV6-5; 7 bases line up with TRBD1. This CDR3 has 15 residues. The V gene end was trimmed by 6 bases and the J gene end by 0 bases; junction bases not matched to a gene: 8. Germline V gene sequence: CDR1 MNHEY, CDR2 SVGAGI. Here the CDR3 reads CASRVGQFDSYEQYF. The CDR3, as DNA: TGTGCCAGCAGGGTGGGACAGTTCGACTCCTACGAGCAGTACTTC.

This chain joins TRBV5-6 and TRBJ2-4, with a weak D call TRBD2 (5 bases). The CDR3 length is 14 residues. Germline V gives CDR1 SGHDT, CDR2 YYEEEE. V gave up 4 bases and J gave up 0 bases, with 8 bases separating them. CDR3 DNA sequence: TGTGCCAGCAGCCCCGGACTAGCCAAAAACATTCAGTACTTC. This translates into CASSPGLAKNIQYF.

V usage is TRBV7-3 and J usage is TRBJ2-5; D ambiguous. CDR3 length: 13 amino acids. Germline V gene lookup returns CDR1 SGHTA and CDR2 FQGTGA. With 5 bases removed from V and 5 bases from J, the gap between germline ends came to 12 bases. This CDR3 is CASSRSISETQYF. The CDR3 DNA sequence: TGTGCCAGCAGCCGTAGCATCTCCGAGACCCAGTACTTC.

This clone was seen a single time. The chain links TRBV5-1 to TRBJ1-2; D remains ambiguous. This CDR3 region has 14 residues. Trimming took off 0 bases at V and 0 bases at J, with 6 bases between the two ends. The germline CDR1 and CDR2 sequences are SGHRS and YFSETQ. CDR3 protein: CASSLDNPNYGYTF. The CDR3 nucleotides are TGCGCCAGCAGCTTGGACAACCCTAACTATGGCTACACCTTC.

The J gene is TRBJ2-1, the V gene TRBV18, with TRBD1 matching 9 bases. The trim removed 3 bases at V and 8 bases at J, leaving 20 bases unmatched. This CDR3 has 19 amino acids. From germline, CDR1 is KGHSH and CDR2 LQKENI. CDR3 in DNA: TGTGCCAGCTCACCGGGGTTGGGACAGGGCGGCCGAGACAGAGATGAGCAGTTCTTC. Translated: CASSPGLGQGGRDRDEQFF.

The chain employs TRBV6-1 and TRBJ1-1; 10 bases line up with TRBD1. With V trimmed by 4 bases and J by 0 bases, 11 bases remained unmatched. This CDR3 has 18 residues. Germline V gene sequence: CDR1 MNHNS, CDR2 SASEGT. CDR3 loop: CASSVTGQGTSMNTEAFF. The DNA for the CDR3 is TGTGCCAGCAGTGTTACGGGACAGGGGACCTCTATGAACACTGAAGCTTTCTTT.